This entry concerns a single T cell receptor (beta chain). It has no known antigen specificity. Relative to the germline gene, one junction end is altered; a read error may explain this. These data belong to a study of cytomegalovirus exposure and HLA in healthy donors listed by TCRdb under 2017. Some background on the complete study: An earlier analysis of several hundred of the donors reported 250 to 350 Gb of sequence data and more than 90 million unique TCR beta sequences from about 179 million T cells. Around 320 gigabases of sequencing data and tens of millions of unique TCR sequences were included in an early release covering around 650 HLA-typed donors. The genetic ancestry cluster associated with self-reported Caucasian donors included roughly 84% of the approximately 430 genotyped donors. The study aimed to test whether cataloging public T cell receptors could reveal signatures of past pathogen exposure. The T cell repertoires of under 700 subjects were profiled by immunosequencing and related to cytomegalovirus serostatus. Along with the roughly 670-subject first cohort, a separate validation cohort of roughly 110 different subjects was used. To predict cytomegalovirus infection status, the study combined high-throughput TCR immunosequencing, statistical association of individual TCRs with disease status, and machine learning. In a later analysis, previously published TCR beta repertoires from roughly 710 donors were re-analyzed and high-resolution HLA genotyping was added so that TCR occurrence patterns could be studied. In the later analysis, no new phenotypic data were used to find candidate immune exposures; instead, reliance was placed on TCR beta sequences and their occurrence across donors. An earlier analysis of a few hundred of the donors applied high-throughput TCR beta sequencing to assess whether each TCR beta V gene segment acted as functional or pseudogenic. Donor age, sex, ethnicity and CMV serostatus were compiled alongside the repertoire data. A later genetic analysis used genome-wide SNP genotypes for about three fifths of the 666 donors, treating that subset as a discovery cohort. All discovery cohort repertoires had been generated on a single sequencing platform. HLA typing included class I and class II loci at four-digit resolution. The number of typed donors differed by locus: 629-630 for A, B, C, DRB1 and DQB1; 522 for DQA1; some 590 for DPA1; and some 470 for DPB1. Five DR-DQ haplotypes were handled as single units for association and clustering because linkage in the cohort was strong. Across under 500 genotyped donors of the cohort, an average of about 240,000 unique TCR beta nucleotide sequences per donor were sequenced, and 15% to 20% of those sequences were non-productive. Beyond this particular receptor, the publication reports: Roughly uniform sequencing depth across donors was assumed in presence/absence analyses, although this assumption may not hold. A cluster of highly shared sequence variants was judged likely to represent a technical artifact of the sequencing pipeline. Cytomegalovirus status was reported to be diagnosed by the classifier with high specificity and sensitivity in both the original and validation cohorts. In a later analysis, most CMV-associated TCR beta chains were found to appear HLA-restricted, with HLA associations seemingly driven largely by CMV exposure. Some IMGT-functional V segments, including TRBV6-2 and TRBV6-3, could not be distinguished by the 87-base-pair reads and were therefore excluded. In a later genetic analysis, fewer N-insertions in productive TCRs were reported among donors in an Asian-associated ancestry cluster than the 666-donor mean. In a later genetic analysis, a missense DCLRE1C variant was associated with V-gene and J-gene trimming of TCR beta chains, and the association was replicated in an independent cohort. Immune exposure information for the cohort was limited to CMV serostatus. The authors suggested that the approach could potentially be generalized to other disease states and immunological phenotypes. A later analysis found that TCR association rates varied across HLA loci, with DRB1 alleles showing the most associated TCRs and HLA-C alleles the fewest. Only TCR beta chains were sequenced in this cohort, and the absence of alpha or paired-chain data limited detectable features. A further reported finding was that TCR beta sequences accurately predicted the HLA-A and HLA-B alleles for most subjects in the first cohort. Compared with equally common non-associated chains, HLA-associated TCR beta chains in a later analysis were more clonally expanded and had lower generation probabilities. Three of the identified cytomegalovirus-associated TCR beta chains were confirmed in vitro to be specific for cytomegalovirus antigens. Linkage disequilibrium might explain the correlated functional status among segregating V segments, but an unknown experimental factor could not be ruled out. When HLA alleles, especially DR and DQ, strongly co-occurred, attributing TCR associations to individual alleles was difficult. In a later analysis, several top co-occurrence clusters were reported to appear linked to parvovirus B19, influenza, CMV and Epstein-Barr virus. At a false discovery rate of 0.05, a later analysis linked 16,951 TCR beta sequences to specific HLA alleles. While some public TCRs were present in many individuals, most TCR sequences turned up only very rarely across donors. In an earlier analysis of roughly 560 of the donors, most TCR beta V segments were observed in productive rearrangements about 87% or about 30% of the time, broadly matching IMGT annotations. In the study, approximately 150 TCR beta chains were listed as associated with cytomegalovirus. HLA typing was unavailable for some donors at each locus, so association tests used only the typed subset. Because counts were too low, about 15 rarely observed V segments, including chromosome 9 orphons, were left out of the earlier analysis of about 500 of the donors.

In total, roughly 710 healthy bone marrow donors made up the cohort. All cohort members were sampled while nominally healthy, although unrecorded immune exposures were likely present. The donor tested CMV seropositive, placing the donor among the approximately 290 seropositive members of the cohort. A peripheral blood sample was collected from each donor, and TCR beta sequencing was performed on peripheral blood mononuclear cells. Genomic DNA extraction from the blood cell samples was performed with the Qiagen DNeasy Blood Extraction Kit. The method was the immunoSEQ multiplex PCR assay. The multiplex PCR relied on a mix of 60 forward primers for TCR Vbeta segments and 13 reverse primers for TCR Jbeta segments. A multiplex PCR assay on genomic DNA amplified the CDR3 region of rearranged TCR beta genes. On the Illumina HiSeq System, the amplified TCR beta libraries were sequenced as 87-base-pair reads. Regarding the original processing steps: A later analysis tallied tens of millions of unique TCR beta chains across the 660 or so repertoires, and about 12 million of those chains were shared by two or more donors. To remove PCR and sequencing errors, raw reads were error-corrected and collapsed into unique sequences using a nearest-neighbor algorithm that merged closely related sequences. Alignment of CDR3 sequences to IMGT reference sequences was used to assign V, D and J gene segments. Each retained sequence needed at least a six-nucleotide match to both a V gene segment and a J gene segment. A rearrangement counted as productive if the CDR3 had no stop codons and remained in frame with V and J, and every other rearrangement counted as non-productive. Following IMGT convention, CDR3 was defined as the stretch from the second conserved V-encoded cysteine up to the conserved J-encoded phenylalanine. The earlier analysis of roughly 590 of the donors excluded sequences that lacked an unambiguous match to a single V gene segment. In an earlier analysis of 587 of the donors, a V segment was called functional when productive rearrangements were above 56.7%, and segregating when the standard deviation between donors exceeded 5%. A statistical classification framework was developed to diagnose cytomegalovirus status using the catalog of TCR beta chain sequences. V and J gene assignment, in a later analysis, came from comparing TCR nucleotide sequences with IMGT/GENE-DB human TR gene sequences. The TCRdist pipeline was used in a later analysis to assign CDR3 sequences and most-parsimonious VDJ recombination scenarios. A later analysis defined each TCR beta chain by its CDR3 amino acid sequence plus V-gene family, and excluded reads lacking a unique V-gene family. In a later analysis, approximately 590 highly shared, low-generation-probability nucleotide sequences were removed to address suspected cross-contamination and a sequencing artifact. For each public chain, a later analysis derived a clonal expansion index from normalized ranks of inferred template counts within each repertoire. In a later analysis, generation probabilities were computed with a VDJ recombination model fitted to out-of-frame rearrangements, and the resulting probabilities were checked against IGoR. In a later analysis, hypergeometric tests were used to score TCR-TCR, TCR-HLA and TCR-CMV co-occurrence, with a repertoire-size bias correction applied to TCR pairs. In a later analysis, false discovery rates were estimated by permuting HLA or CMV assignments 20 times. In a later analysis, co-occurring TCRs were grouped using DBSCAN, with TCRdist sequence similarity added in when clustering inside HLA-allele-positive subsets. For co-occurrence clustering, repertoires with fewer than 30,000 or more than 120,000 public chains were excluded, along with a handful of repertoires with anomalous nucleotide sharing. This is the immuneACCESS table as TCRdb keeps it, with only in-frame sequences that have V and J called. A part of the clones is gone; compared with another copy, unresolved V genes explain less than half, and the rest is unexplained. V and J calls and clone size are those listed in that table; D and trimming were worked out from the DNA. The sample includes 130,000 or so clones, with roughly 82% observed a single time. The ten most abundant clones make up 4.2% of the sample.

According to the germline V gene (reference sequence), CDR1 reads SEHNR and CDR2 reads FQNEAQ. Taken from cysteine to phenylalanine, the CDR3 has 13 residues. The only DNA kept is the CDR3, 39 bases in frame from the first base. The chain links TRBV7-9 with TRBJ1-1; the D gene cannot be named for sure. This TCR came from a male donor in good health and CMV-seropositive. Sample: PBMCs. The DNA is TGTTCCAGCAGCTTCGTTCGGGACACTGAAGCTTTCTTT. The translation is CSSSFVRDTEAFF.